The 27 T cell receptor beta chains given below trace back to one sample, sequenced in a study of Graves' ophthalmopathy and Graves' hyperthyroidism listed by TCRdb under 2018. For sequencing, an Illumina HiSeq 2000 was employed. For repertoire sequencing, the TCR beta CDR3 regions were amplified from RNA transcripts. A first-round RT-PCR used HTBI primers with the Qiagen OneStep RT-PCR kit, followed by a second-round multiplex PCR, size selection and purification. In-frame beta chains were kept once TCRdb had trimmed the public reads at Q25 with fastp and called clones with MiXCR. Entries are consolidated by CDR3 protein sequence, retaining the most common genes and DNA. The sample table contains about 1.1 million distinct CDR3 sequences; only one count was recorded for roughly two fifths of them. The ten most abundant clones make up 11% of the sample. Material for sequencing was peripheral blood or thyroid tissue (not recorded which). All receptors derive from an adult man with Graves' hyperthyroidism.

About this clonotype: Just one base apart from a much larger clone, this may be a read error. This rearrangement joins TRBV20-1 to TRBJ1-4; possibly TRBD1 for D (5 bases). The ends were cut back, 5 bases at V and 7 bases at J, with 17 bases in the middle. CDR1 and CDR2 (germline): DFQATT, SNEGSKA (reference sequence). The CDR3 sequence is 14 residues long. The CDR3 sequence is CSAADRVGGEKLFF. The CDR3 DNA reads TGCAGTGCTGCGGACCGGGTTGGGGGTGAAAAACTGTTTTTT.

The chain carries TRBV4-3 and TRBJ2-5; D is uncertain. Germline V gene data show CDR1 as LGHNA and CDR2 as YSLEER. This CDR3 is built from 15 residues. The V end lost 1 base, the J end lost 1 base, and 10 bases lay between the germline ends. The CDR3 DNA follows: TGCGCCAGCAGCCAAGGCCCGGCGATCCAAGAGACCCAGTACTTC. Its translation: CASSQGPAIQETQYF.

This clonotype was recorded a few times. V is TRBV3-1 and J is TRBJ2-5, with D perhaps matching TRBD2 (6 bases). V lost 4 bases and J 5 bases, leaving 14 bases between the germline ends. The CDR3 is 14 residues long. Germline loops: CDR1 LGHDT, CDR2 YNNKEL (reference sequence). CDR3 in amino acids: CASSPDRESETQYF. The CDR3 region has the DNA TGTGCCAGCAGCCCGGACCGGGAGTCGGAGACCCAGTACTTC.

This clonotype was picked up many times. The rearrangement uses TRBV10-3 and TRBJ2-5; D ambiguous. Germline CDR1 and CDR2: ENHRY and SYGVKD. V dropped 2 bases and J dropped 2 bases, with 6 bases sitting between them. This CDR3 is built from 13 residues. The CDR3 sequence is CAISEGIQETQYF. As DNA, the CDR3 is TGTGCCATCAGTGAGGGGATTCAAGAGACCCAGTACTTC.

This rearrangement joins TRBV4-3 to TRBJ2-7, with a weak D call TRBD1 (8 bases). The CDR3 spans 15 residues. Trimming took off 6 bases at V and 6 bases at J, with 21 bases between the two ends. The V gene's germline CDR1 is LGHNA and CDR2 YSLEER. The CDR3 sequence: CASSLTGGQAGEQYF. The CDR3 DNA reads TGCGCCAGCAGTCTTACGGGGGGACAGGCAGGCGAGCAGTACTTC.

The chain joins TRBV6-5 to TRBJ1-5, with a possible D match to TRBD1 (6 bases). The CDR3 has 15 amino acids. Trimming left V 2 bases short and J 4 bases short, with 12 bases between. Germline V gene sequence: CDR1 MNHEY, CDR2 SVGAGI. CDR3 nucleotide sequence: TGTGCCAGCAGTTACGGCAACAGGGCGAATCAGCCCCAGCATTTT. Translated: CASSYGNRANQPQHF.

The rearrangement uses TRBV7-9 and TRBJ1-6; 7 nucleotides agree with TRBD1. Germline V gene data show CDR1 as SEHNR and CDR2 as FQNEAQ (reference sequence). The CDR3 totals 15 residues. Trimming cost V 7 bases and J 2 bases; bases outside gene matches: 5. CDR3 region: CASNEGTAYNSPLHF. CDR3 nucleotide sequence: TGTGCCAGCAATGAGGGGACAGCCTATAATTCACCCCTCCACTTT. Drawing the rest from reference TRBV7-9 and TRBJ1-6, the complete variable domain is DTGVSQNPRHKITKRGQNVTFRCDPISEHNRLYWYRQTLGQGPEFLTYFQNEAQLEKSRLLSDRFSAERPKGSFSTLEIQRTEQGDSAMYLCASNEGTAYNSPLHFGNGTRLTVT.

J is TRBJ2-5 and V is TRBV6-2 or TRBV6-3, with a tentative D call TRBD2 (5 bases). Germline-derived CDR1 and CDR2 are MNHEY and SVGEGT. The ends were cut back, 2 bases at V and 1 base at J, with 17 bases in the middle. This CDR3 is 17 amino acids long. The CDR3 sequence: CASSYGKGWGAQETQYF. The CDR3 region has the DNA TGTGCCAGCAGTTACGGGAAAGGGTGGGGAGCCCAAGAGACCCAGTACTTC.

This clonotype was counted many times. The chain is built from TRBV7-4 and TRBJ1-1, with no clear D. This CDR3 region has 13 residues. V was cut by 7 bases and J by 0 bases, with 9 bases left in between. Germline V gene data show CDR1 as SGHVT and CDR2 as SQSDAQ. CDR3 sequence: CASNLAMNTEAFF. In DNA, the CDR3 is TGTGCCAGCAACCTCGCCATGAACACTGAAGCTTTCTTT.

V gene TRBV20-1 combines with J gene TRBJ2-7, with D tentatively TRBD1 or TRBD2 (6 bases each). The CDR3 sequence is 13 residues long. The germline CDR1 and CDR2 sequences are DFQATT and SNEGSKA (reference sequence). V lost 5 bases and J lost 9, with 20 bases in between. This CDR3 reads CSAPPRGLERQYF. CDR3 bases: TGCAGTGCTCCACCCCGGGGGCTGGAAAGGCAGTACTTC.

This clonotype has at least ten counts. This chain links TRBV28 with TRBJ1-5; D gene ambiguous. Germline loops: CDR1 MDHEN, CDR2 SYDVKM. V was shortened by 5 bases and J by 6 bases, with 8 bases between the two germline ends. The CDR3 has 12 amino acids. The CDR3 nucleotides read TGTGCCAGCAGTACCAGTGTTCAGCCCCAGCATTTT. The encoded protein is CASSTSVQPQHF.

This clonotype was counted many times. The J gene is TRBJ2-2, the V gene TRBV5-1; 8 nucleotides agree with TRBD1. V lost 5 bases, J lost 0 bases, and 3 bases stayed unmatched. The CDR3 loop spans 15 amino acids. The germline V gene encodes CDR1 SGHRS and CDR2 YFSETQ. CDR3 sequence: CASSWDRSNTGELFF. CDR3 coding DNA: TGCGCCAGCAGTTGGGACAGGTCGAACACCGGGGAGCTGTTTTTT.

This sequence joins TRBV13 and TRBJ2-7, with 8 bases fitting TRBD2. This CDR3 contains 15 residues. V shed 4 bases, J shed 3 bases, and the junction held 8 bases outside the gene matches. CDR1 PRHDT and CDR2 FYEKMQ come from the germline V gene (reference sequence). Here the CDR3 DNA reads TGTGCCAGCAGCTCGGGACTAGACCCTCTCTACGAGCAGTACTTC. Its translation is CASSSGLDPLYEQYF.

As for this clonotype: A much larger clone differs by one base, so this may be a read error. The J gene is TRBJ1-2, the V gene TRBV20-1, with TRBD1 identical over 8 bases. Germline CDR1 is DFQATT and CDR2 is SNEGSKA (reference sequence). The CDR3 runs 13 residues. The chain's CDR3 is CSARLDREYGCTF. The CDR3 bases are TGCAGTGCTAGGTTGGACAGGGAGTATGGCTGCACCTTC.

This clonotype was seen at least ten times. V is TRBV7-9 and J is TRBJ1-2; 7 positions match TRBD1. The V gene end was trimmed by 3 bases and the J gene end by 4 bases; junction bases not matched to a gene: 5. The CDR3 covers 14 residues. Germline V gene data show CDR1 as SEHNR and CDR2 as FQNEAQ (reference sequence). In DNA, the CDR3 is TGTGCCAGCAGCTTCCCGGGACAGAGCTATGGCTACACCTTC. This sequence encodes CASSFPGQSYGYTF.

The rearrangement joins TRBV2 to TRBJ2-5; D is possibly TRBD1 (5 bases). CDR1 and CDR2 from the germline V gene are SNHLY and FYNNEI. V gave up 1 base and J gave up 9 bases, with 15 bases separating them. The CDR3 totals 14 residues. The chain's CDR3 is CASSEGQGSQPQYF. The CDR3 DNA follows: TGTGCCAGCAGTGAAGGGCAGGGAAGTCAGCCCCAGTACTTC.

This clonotype came up many times. The J gene is TRBJ2-5, the V gene TRBV7-2, with D unclear. Germline V CDR1 and CDR2: SGHTA, FQGNSA. Trimming stripped 5 bases from V and 5 bases from J, with 18 bases between. The CDR3 contains 15 residues. The CDR3 sequence: CASSPTRLYSETQYF. The CDR3 DNA reads TGTGCCAGCAGCCCGACCCGGTTGTATAGCGAGACCCAGTACTTC.

The chain employs TRBV7-9 and TRBJ1-1; 7 positions match TRBD1. V lost 5 bases to trimming and J lost 7 bases; unmatched junction nucleotides: 13. CDR1 is SEHNR, CDR2 FQNEAQ, per germline (reference sequence). The CDR3 totals 15 residues. The CDR3 nucleotides read TGTGCCAGCAGCATAACGACAGGGCGAACTAATGAAGCTTTCTTT. Residues: CASSITTGRTNEAFF.

At least ten counts were recorded for this clonotype. This chain links TRBV10-3 with TRBJ1-4; weak D call: TRBD1 (6 bases). From germline, CDR1 is ENHRY and CDR2 SYGVKD. V lost 0 bases, J lost 5 bases, and 13 bases lay in between. This CDR3 comprises 16 residues. The CDR3 bases are TGTGCCATCAGTGAGTCGAAAGGCAGGGGAAATGAAAAACTGTTTTTT. It codes for CAISESKGRGNEKLFF.

This clonotype was seen only a few times. It may be a read error: a sequence one base away is much more abundant. The V call is TRBV15, the J call TRBJ1-4; D might be TRBD1 (6 bases). V shed 5 bases and J shed 8 bases, with 18 bases lying between them. The CDR3 contains 15 residues. Germline-derived CDR1 and CDR2 are LNHNV and YYDKDF (reference sequence). The CDR3 sequence is CATSSGGGALEKLFF. DNA of the CDR3: TGTGCCACCAGCTCCGGGGGGGGCGCGTTGGAAAAACTGTTTTTT.

The chain carries TRBV29-1 and TRBJ1-5; D might be TRBD1 (5 bases). The CDR3 contains 14 residues. CDR1 and CDR2 (germline): SQVTM, ANQGSEA. Between the trimmed V and J ends, which lost 5 bases and 7 bases, there was a span of 18 bases. CDR3 in DNA: TGCAGCGTTAAGCCTGGGGACGGGGAGCAGCCCCAGCATTTT. Its protein is CSVKPGDGEQPQHF.

This clonotype was detected ten times or more. The V and J genes are TRBV6-5 and TRBJ2-7; 12 positions match TRBD2. The CDR3 is 19 residues long. CDR1 is MNHEY, CDR2 SVGAGI, per germline. The V and J ends lost 2 bases and 1 base, in that order; junction bases with no gene match: 12. The CDR3 protein is CASSYRTIGLAGISYEQYF. For the CDR3, the DNA is TGTGCCAGCAGTTACCGTACGATCGGACTAGCGGGGATATCCTACGAGCAGTACTTC.

This rearrangement joins TRBV7-3 to TRBJ2-2, with 9 bases that match TRBD2. With V trimmed by 0 bases and J by 8 bases, 1 base remained unmatched. From germline, CDR1 is SGHTA and CDR2 FQGTGA. This CDR3 has 14 amino acids. The chain's CDR3 is CASSLTSGRGELFF. For the CDR3, the DNA is TGTGCCAGCAGCTTAACTAGCGGGAGAGGGGAGCTGTTTTTT.

The chain uses TRBV7-2 and TRBJ1-4; a weak D match, TRBD1 (5 bases). Trimming stripped 0 bases from V and 7 bases from J, with 9 bases between. CDR1 and CDR2 from the germline V gene are SGHTA and FQGNSA. CDR3 size: 14 residues. CDR3 sequence: CASSLAGDSEKLFF. In nucleotides, the CDR3 is TGTGCCAGCAGCTTAGCAGGAGACAGTGAAAAACTGTTTTTT.

Points on this clonotype: Since a much larger clone is just one base distant, this may be a read error. The V call is TRBV7-2, the J call TRBJ2-7; D tentatively reads TRBD1 or TRBD2 (6 bases each). V gave up 5 bases and J gave up 2 bases, with 13 bases separating them. Germline V lookup: CDR1 SGHTA, CDR2 FQGNSA. The CDR3 is made up of 14 amino acids. The CDR3 coding sequence is TGTGCCAGCAGCCGCCTCGGGGGCACCTACGAGCAGTACTTC. It encodes CASSRLGGTYEQYF.

The sample holds a few counts of this clonotype. The chain employs TRBV20-1 and TRBJ2-2; 8 bases map to TRBD1. The CDR3 runs 14 residues. Per germline, CDR1 DFQATT and CDR2 SNEGSKA (reference sequence). Trimming at V came to 5 bases and at J to 7 bases, leaving 9 bases not matched to a gene. CDR3 sequence (DNA): TGCAGTGCTGATTGGGACAGGAAGGGCGGGGAGCTGTTTTTT. Amino acid sequence: CSADWDRKGGELFF.

Many counts were recorded for this clonotype. The chain joins TRBV7-9 to TRBJ2-7, with a possible D match to TRBD1 (6 bases). The CDR3 extends over 12 amino acids. V lost 6 bases and J 3 bases, leaving 9 bases between the germline ends. Germline lookup yields CDR1 SEHNR and CDR2 FQNEAQ (reference sequence). The CDR3 protein is CASREDSYEQYF. The CDR3 region has the DNA TGTGCCAGCAGGGAGGACAGCTACGAGCAGTACTTC. The full variable domain, completed using reference TRBV7-9 and TRBJ2-7, is DTGVSQNPRHKITKRGQNVTFRCDPISEHNRLYWYRQTLGQGPEFLTYFQNEAQLEKSRLLSDRFSAERPKGSFSTLEIQRTEQGDSAMYLCASREDSYEQYFGPGTRLTVT.